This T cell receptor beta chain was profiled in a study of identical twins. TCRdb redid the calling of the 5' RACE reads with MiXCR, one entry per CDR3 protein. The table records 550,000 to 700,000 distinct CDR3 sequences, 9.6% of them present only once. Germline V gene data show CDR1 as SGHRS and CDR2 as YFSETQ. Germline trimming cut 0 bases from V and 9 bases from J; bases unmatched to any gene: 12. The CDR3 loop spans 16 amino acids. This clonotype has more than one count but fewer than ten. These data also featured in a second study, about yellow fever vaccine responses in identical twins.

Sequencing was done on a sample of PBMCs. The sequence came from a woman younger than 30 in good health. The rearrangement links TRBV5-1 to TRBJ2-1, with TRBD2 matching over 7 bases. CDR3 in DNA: TGCGCCAGCAGCTTGGCCGCGACTAGCTCTGGGTTTGAGCAGTTCTTC. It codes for CASSLAATSSGFEQFF.